The next 10 T cell receptor beta chains were all read from a single sample in a study of cytomegalovirus exposure and HLA in healthy donors. In the PCR, 60 Vbeta and 13 Jbeta primers were used. Clones were read by immunoSEQ multiplex PCR, and TCRdb kept only the in-frame ones, dropping some. This sample has about 160,000 clones, with around nine tenths found just once. The specimen sequenced was PBMCs. These TCRs come from a woman in her thirties in good health and CMV-seronegative.

The table lists this clone with a count of one. The rearrangement links TRBV19 to TRBJ2-7; the D gene is possibly TRBD1 (7 bases). The germline V gene encodes CDR1 LNHDA and CDR2 SQIVND (reference sequence). CDR3 length equals 15 residues. V was clipped by 7 bases and J by 3 bases, with 19 bases between them. The CDR3 loop is CASKGGAGTDYEQYF. The CDR3 DNA reads TGTGCCAGTAAGGGGGGAGCCGGGACAGACTACGAGCAGTACTTC. Full variable domain (remainder filled in from reference TRBV19 and TRBJ2-7): DGGITQSPKYLFRKEGQNVTLSCEQNLNHDAMYWYRQDPGQGLRLIYYSQIVNDFQKGDIAEGYSVSREKKESFPLTVTSAQKNPTAFYLCASKGGAGTDYEQYFGPGTRLTVT.

The V gene is TRBV5-6, the J gene TRBJ2-5; a possible D gene is TRBD1 (5 bases). Germline lookup yields CDR1 SGHDT and CDR2 YYEEEE. The V end was cut by 0 bases, the J end by 13 bases, with 19 bases between. The CDR3 runs 14 residues. This chain's CDR3 is CASSLANYNGHLYF. For the CDR3, the DNA is TGTGCCAGCAGCTTGGCCAACTATAACGGACACCTGTACTTC.

For the CDR3, the DNA is TGTGCCAGCTCGCCTTCTGCGATTAGCTCCTACAATGAGCAGTTCTTC. This codes for CASSPSAISSYNEQFF. This chain links TRBV18 with TRBJ2-1; D is undetermined. V lost 6 bases to trimming and J lost 0 bases, with 15 bases between them. The CDR3 length is 16 residues. Germline V gene data show CDR1 as KGHSH and CDR2 as LQKENI.

The chain uses TRBV5-8 and TRBJ1-1, with 7 bases that match TRBD1. V trimming: 6 bases; J trimming: 7 bases; junction bases outside the gene matches: 6. CDR1 and CDR2 from the germline V gene are SGHTS and YDEGEE. The length of the CDR3 is 12 residues. In DNA, the CDR3 is TGTGCCAGCATGCAGGGGGGCCGTGAAGCTTTCTTT. Translated, it gives CASMQGGREAFF.

The chain links TRBV11-2 to TRBJ1-5; D might be TRBD1 (5 bases). Germline lookup yields CDR1 SGHAT and CDR2 FQNNGV. The V and J ends lost 3 bases and 7 bases respectively, with 13 bases between them. This CDR3 contains 14 residues. CDR3 protein: CASSLTTGNQPQHF. CDR3 bases: TGTGCCAGCAGCTTGACCACAGGTAACCAGCCCCAGCATTTT.

The V gene is TRBV5-1, the J gene TRBJ2-3; 13 positions match TRBD2. This CDR3 has 17 amino acids. V was pared by 4 bases and J by 0 bases, with 5 bases of the junction left unmatched. Germline V gene sequence: CDR1 SGHRS, CDR2 YFSETQ. DNA of the CDR3: TGCGCCAGCAGCCCTGGGACTAGCGGGGCTAGCACAGATACGCAGTATTTT. Amino acid sequence: CASSPGTSGASTDTQYF.

This sequence joins TRBV6-1 and TRBJ2-1; TRBD1 matches at 7 bases. V trimming: 4 bases; J trimming: 4 bases; junction bases outside the gene matches: 10. Germline CDR1 MNHNS, CDR2 SASEGT. The CDR3 spans 16 residues. CDR3 protein: CASSVYSTGPYNEQFF. The CDR3 region has the DNA TGTGCCAGCAGTGTATACTCGACAGGGCCTTACAATGAGCAGTTCTTC.

V is TRBV27 and J is TRBJ2-7, with 7 positions matching TRBD2. This CDR3 is built from 16 residues. Germline V lookup: CDR1 MNHEY, CDR2 SMNVEV (reference sequence). V lost 0 bases to trimming and J lost 5 bases; unmatched junction nucleotides: 10. CDR3 protein: CASSLSMGRARHEQYF. CDR3 nucleotide sequence: TGTGCCAGCAGTTTATCGATGGGGAGGGCGAGGCACGAGCAGTACTTC.

This clone was seen just once. Here the CDR3 reads CASSYSEANYGYTF. For the CDR3, the DNA is TGCGCCAGCAGCTATAGCGAAGCTAACTATGGCTACACCTTC. The chain combines TRBV4-1 with TRBJ1-2; D not resolved. The germline V gene has CDR1 MGHRA and CDR2 YSYEKL. Trimming shortened V by 5 bases and J by 0 bases, and 10 bases separated the two germline ends. The CDR3 covers 14 residues.

This chain joins TRBV30 and TRBJ2-4; possibly TRBD1 for D (5 bases). The CDR3 sequence is 13 residues long. Looked up from germline, CDR1 is GTSNPN and CDR2 is SVGIG (reference sequence). Trimming shortened V by 7 bases and J by 0 bases, and 10 bases separated the two germline ends. CDR3 DNA: TGTGCCTTTGACAGAGTAGCCAAAAACATTCAGTACTTC. It codes for CAFDRVAKNIQYF.